This TCR beta chain was captured in a study of cytotoxic CD8 clonotypes in ibrutinib-treated CLL. Study findings and constraints: There were few public clonotypes, and on treatment they contracted or stayed stable. T-cell clonality at baseline went above that of age-matched healthy donors and rose and fell with circulating CD8+ T-cell counts. Clonality, elevated at ibrutinib response, dropped back toward baseline at progression. A difference in sampling times existed between sustained-remission and progressing patients.

Of note for this clone: Its specificity is not known.

The table came from immunoSEQ multiplex PCR; TCRdb's copy has only in-frame clones and leaves some out. Of more than 85,000 clones listed, roughly three quarters are singletons. The TCR originated in a human donor with chronic lymphocytic leukemia. This specimen consisted of PBMCs, obtained after 24 months of ibrutinib treatment.

CDR3 DNA: TGTGCCAGCAGCGTAGGAGGTCACGCGGAGGGGATAGAGACCCAGTACTTC. It yields the protein CASSVGGHAEGIETQYF. The V gene is TRBV9, the J gene TRBJ2-5; a weak D match, TRBD2 (6 bases). Germline V gene lookup returns CDR1 SGDLS and CDR2 YYNGEE. This CDR3 contains 17 residues. V gave up 0 bases and J gave up 4 bases, with 19 bases separating them.